The 4 T cell receptor beta chains given below trace back to one sample, sequenced in a study of metastatic and nonmetastatic thyroid tumors. TCRdb re-clonotyped the PCR reads through MiXCR. The sample holds tens of thousands of clones, about 20% seen once. Every patient was untreated before thyroid surgery. The sequencing sample was made of blood. The source is a female donor with papillary thyroid cancer or a benign thyroid nodule (not recorded which). Some clones in this sample may be carry-over from other donors' samples.

This clone was observed once. This rearrangement joins TRBV5-1 to TRBJ1-2, with D possibly matching TRBD1 (5 bases). Trimming took off 0 bases at V and 8 bases at J, with 17 bases between the two ends. CDR3 length: 15 residues. CDR1 is SGHRS and CDR2 is YFSETQ in the germline V gene. CDR3 region: CASSLAPTAGRGYTF. The CDR3 DNA reads TGCGCCAGCAGCTTGGCCCCGACAGCCGGACGGGGCTACACCTTC.

This clone appeared many times. Here the CDR3 DNA reads TGTGCCAGCAGCAACCCCCCCAGCTACGAGCAGTACTTC. Protein product: CASSNPPSYEQYF. The J gene is TRBJ2-7, the V gene TRBV7-3; D unclear. The V end was cut by 5 bases, the J end by 3 bases, with 11 bases between. The V gene's germline CDR1 is SGHTA and CDR2 FQGTGA. The CDR3 has 13 residues.

Within the sample, this clone is medium-sized. This chain joins TRBV20-1 and TRBJ2-1, with 9 bases that match TRBD1. In germline, CDR1 is DFQATT, CDR2 SNEGSKA (reference sequence). The junction had 12 bases not matched to a gene; V was cut back by 6 bases and J by 6 bases. CDR3 length equals 15 residues. The DNA for the CDR3 is TGCAGTGCGGATACCGGGACAGGGACTCTCAATGAGCAGTTCTTC. Amino acid sequence: CSADTGTGTLNEQFF.

This clone was found a few times. The V gene is TRBV19, the J gene TRBJ1-5; no clear D gene. In germline, CDR1 is LNHDA, CDR2 SQIVND (reference sequence). The length of the CDR3 is 13 residues. Between the trimmed V and J ends, which lost 5 bases and 7 bases, there was a span of 12 bases. The CDR3 sequence is CASSEQVGQPQHF. The CDR3 DNA is TGTGCCAGTAGTGAGCAAGTTGGGCAGCCCCAGCATTTT.